This record looks at one TCR beta chain sequence and its context. Its antigen is not known. These data originate in a study of blood T cells in healthy people across ages. General study results and limits: Fewer expanded clones and more diversity marked long-lived versus aged donors.

A J-beta primer mix and a sample-barcoded 5' primer were used in a second PCR of roughly 7 to 12 cycles. TCRdb itself ran the 5' RACE reads through MiXCR, one entry per CDR3 protein. The repertoire has over a million distinct CDR3 sequences, about 45% of them found once; the top ten carry under 5%. This TCR came from a woman between 18 and 30 years old in good health. Material for sequencing was blood.

The CDR3 coding sequence is TGTGCCAGCAGCCAGTTACCGGGACTAGACCAACCCGAGCAGTACTTC. Protein sequence: CASSQLPGLDQPEQYF. The chain recombines TRBV14 with TRBJ2-7, with 8 nucleotides matching TRBD2. There are 16 residues in the CDR3. Germline assignment: CDR1 SGHDN and CDR2 FVKESK. V shed 3 bases and J 6 bases; nucleotides not matched to a gene: 13.